This T cell receptor (beta chain) was identified during a study of Ad26.COV2.S vaccination and SARS-CoV-2 variants. A remark on this clone: Its target is unknown.

Study-level findings and limits: Placebo recipients trailed vaccine recipients in spike-specific TCR breadth. After vaccination, reports described spike-specific CD8+ and CD4+ T cell responses as showing substantial breadth. Measures of TCR breadth and depth may have fallen short of total T cell responses.

TCRdb keeps only in-frame clones here, not all; method: immunoSEQ multiplex PCR. The table shows 300,000 to 450,000 clones, with 92% occurring only once. V dropped 3 bases and J dropped 0; count of bases not matched to a gene: 9. CDR3 size: 17 residues. Germline CDR1 SGHNT, CDR2 YYREEE (reference sequence). This sequence was found in a human donor who had recovered from COVID-19. This sample comprised peripheral blood, obtained after recovery from COVID-19. This chain links TRBV5-4 with TRBJ2-1, with 7 bases identical to TRBD1. The CDR3 region has the DNA TGTGCCAGCAGCTCGGTTTTCGGACAGGTCTCCTACAATGAGCAGTTCTTC. Encoded protein: CASSSVFGQVSYNEQFF. Based on the CDR3 plus reference TRBV5-4 and TRBJ2-1, the full variable domain is ETGVTQSPTHLIKTRGQQVTLRCSSQSGHNTVSWYQQALGQGPQFIFQYYREEENGRGNFPPRFSGLQFPNYSSELNVNALELDDSALYLCASSSVFGQVSYNEQFFGPGTRLTVL.